This T cell receptor (beta chain) was profiled in a study of OX40 agonist ivuxolimab in advanced cancers. Turning to the overall study: Ivuxolimab was a fully human IgG2 agonistic monoclonal antibody targeting the costimulatory receptor OX40 (CD134). Intravenous ivuxolimab was administered to patients every 2 weeks at six dose levels: 0.01, 0.1, 0.3, 1.5, 3 and 10 mg/kg. Of the approximately 54 patients in dose escalation, 19 had hepatocellular carcinoma, some 15 had melanoma, 9 had renal cell carcinoma and 9 had head and neck cancer. In the dose-escalation cohort, 65% to 90% of patients were male, and the mean age was around 60 years, with a range of 23 to 79. Patients were allowed to have had prior anti-PD-1, anti-PD-L1 or anti-CTLA-4 therapy, and around two fifths of the dose-escalation patients had been treated with checkpoint inhibitors. Partial responses occurred in three dose-escalation patients: two with cutaneous melanoma and one with hepatocellular carcinoma. The purpose of peripheral TCRbeta sequencing was to test whether ivuxolimab changed TCR sequence diversity and led to clonal T-cell expansion. The paper describes the monotherapy dose-escalation part (N ≈ 49 patients) of the phase I trial of ivuxolimab. Study-wide findings and limitations: After ivuxolimab, expanded clones were on average more numerous among CD8+ T cells than among CD4+ T cells. Partial responders in the 0.1-3.0 mg/kg groups had among the lowest normalized peripheral clonal expansion, especially among CD8+ T cells. Low levels of normalized T-cell clonal expansion were also shown by some nonresponding patients. The antigen specificity of the clonally expanded peripheral T cells was not determined. At doses from 0.1 to 3.0 mg/kg, clonal expansion was seen in both CD4+ and CD8+ blood T cells between baseline and week 6.

The trial excluded patients who had a history of autoimmune disease or who were on systemic immunosuppression. Peripheral blood for TCR sequencing was collected from all dose cohorts at baseline, on cycle 4 day 1, and on cycle 7 day 1. The samples were taken from a phase I, first-in-human, multicenter, open-label dose-escalation trial of ivuxolimab. Adults with locally advanced or metastatic melanoma, renal cell carcinoma, hepatocellular carcinoma or head and neck squamous cell carcinoma were enrolled in the trial. Before TCR sequencing, CD4+ and CD8+ T cells were separately sorted from peripheral blood. As to this clone: The specificity of this receptor is unknown. No per-base quality is available; no much larger clone lies one base away.

Genomic DNA was extracted from sorted cells for sequencing of the TCRbeta CDR3 region. The immunoSEQ Assay was used for sequencing of TCRbeta CDR3 regions. Entries here come from immuneACCESS through TCRdb and include only in-frame sequences with V and J called. Some clones fail to appear in such tables; in the studies checked, an unresolved V gene covers under half of the shortfall, and the cause of the remainder is unknown. The sample table contains some 63,000 clones; only one count was recorded for around 87% of them. The ten largest clones take up roughly an eighth of the sample. The receptor was derived from an adult with an advanced solid tumor such as melanoma, head and neck, liver or kidney cancer. The sequencing used CD4+ or CD8+ T cells sorted from blood, collected in a trial of the OX40 agonist ivuxolimab.

The CDR3 reads as follows: CSVEGGTGLYEQYF. The bases are TGCAGCGTTGAAGGCGGGACAGGGCTCTACGAGCAGTACTTC. The chain uses TRBV29-1 and TRBJ2-7, with 9 bases matching TRBD1. Trimming takes 1 base off V and 3 bases off J; junction bases not matched to a gene: 4. The germline V gene specifies SQVTM as CDR1 and ANQGSEA as CDR2. The CDR3 sequence holds 14 residues, the cysteine and phenylalanine included. Of all the DNA, just the CDR3 is kept, 42 bases in frame from base 1.